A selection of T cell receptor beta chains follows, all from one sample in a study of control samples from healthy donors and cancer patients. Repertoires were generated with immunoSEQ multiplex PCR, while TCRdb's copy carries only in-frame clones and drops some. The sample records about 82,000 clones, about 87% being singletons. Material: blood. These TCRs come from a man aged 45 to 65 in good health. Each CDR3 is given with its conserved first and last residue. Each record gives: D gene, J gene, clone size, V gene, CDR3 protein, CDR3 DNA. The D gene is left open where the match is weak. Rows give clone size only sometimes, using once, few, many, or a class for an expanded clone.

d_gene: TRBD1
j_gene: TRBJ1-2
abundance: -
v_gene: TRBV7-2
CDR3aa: CASSSRDRAYGYTF
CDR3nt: TGTGCCAGCAGCTCAAGGGACAGGGCCTATGGCTACACCTTC

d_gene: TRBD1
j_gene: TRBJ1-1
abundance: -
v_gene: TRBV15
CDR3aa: CATRDSYTEAFF
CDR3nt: TGTGCCACGAGGGACAGTTACACTGAAGCTTTCTTT

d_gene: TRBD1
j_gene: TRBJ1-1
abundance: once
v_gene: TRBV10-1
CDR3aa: CASTRDRVGTEAFF
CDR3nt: TGCGCCAGCACTCGGGACAGGGTGGGCACTGAAGCTTTCTTT

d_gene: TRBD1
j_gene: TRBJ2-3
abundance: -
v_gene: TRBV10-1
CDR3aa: CASSELEGADTQYF
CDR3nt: TGCGCCAGCAGTGAGCTAGAGGGGGCCGATACGCAGTATTTT

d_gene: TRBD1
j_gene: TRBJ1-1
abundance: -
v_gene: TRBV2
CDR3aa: CASSERQGEMGAFF
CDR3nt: TGTGCCAGCAGTGAGAGACAGGGGGAAATGGGAGCTTTCTTT

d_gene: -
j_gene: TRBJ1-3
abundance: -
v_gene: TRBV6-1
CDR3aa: CASSRQDGNTIYF
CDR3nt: TGTGCCAGCAGCAGACAGGACGGAAACACCATATATTTT

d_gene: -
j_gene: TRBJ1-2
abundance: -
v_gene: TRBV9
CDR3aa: CASSAMVGQHGYTF
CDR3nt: TGTGCCAGCAGCGCGATGGTCGGACAGCATGGCTACACCTTC

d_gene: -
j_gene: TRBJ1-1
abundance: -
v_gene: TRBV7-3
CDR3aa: CASSPRGGTTEAFF
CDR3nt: TGTGCCAGCAGCCCCAGGGGTGGGACCACTGAAGCTTTCTTT

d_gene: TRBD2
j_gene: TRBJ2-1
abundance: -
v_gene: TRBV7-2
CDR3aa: CASSRTSGALKANEQFF
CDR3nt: TGTGCCAGCAGTCGGACTAGCGGGGCGTTAAAGGCCAATGAGCAGTTCTTC

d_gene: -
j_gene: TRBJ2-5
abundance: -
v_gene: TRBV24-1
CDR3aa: CATSDLGRTQYF
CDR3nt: TGTGCCACCAGTGATTTGGGCCGGACCCAGTACTTC

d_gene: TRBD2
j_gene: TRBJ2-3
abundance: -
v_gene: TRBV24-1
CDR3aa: CATSEGVAGSQGTQYF
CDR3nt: TGTGCCACCAGTGAGGGAGTAGCGGGGTCCCAGGGGACGCAGTATTTT

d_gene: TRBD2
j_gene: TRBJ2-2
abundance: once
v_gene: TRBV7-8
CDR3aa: CASSAPLSGIGFTGELFF
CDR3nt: TGTGCCAGCAGCGCCCCGCTTAGCGGGATAGGTTTTACCGGGGAGCTGTTTTTT

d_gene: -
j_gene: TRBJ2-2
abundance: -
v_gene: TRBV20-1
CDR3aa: CSASSANTGELFF
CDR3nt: TGCAGTGCTAGTAGTGCGAACACCGGGGAGCTGTTTTTT

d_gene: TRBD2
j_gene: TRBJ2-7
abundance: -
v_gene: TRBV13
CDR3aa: CASSLGLAGGPYYEQYF
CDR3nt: TGTGCCAGCAGCTTAGGGCTAGCGGGAGGGCCTTACTACGAGCAGTACTTC

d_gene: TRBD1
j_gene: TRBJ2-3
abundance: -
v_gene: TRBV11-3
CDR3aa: CASSLHGQGGADTQYF
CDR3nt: TGTGCCAGCAGCTTACACGGACAGGGTGGAGCAGATACGCAGTATTTT

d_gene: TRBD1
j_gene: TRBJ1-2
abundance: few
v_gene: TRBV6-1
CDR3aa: CASSERQGNYGYTF
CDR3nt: TGTGCCAGCAGTGAACGACAGGGGAACTATGGCTACACCTTC